This T cell receptor beta chain was observed in a study of blood T cell repertoires in COVID-19. Assay: immunoSEQ multiplex PCR; the TCRdb copy retains only in-frame clones and omits some. The sample lists nearly 300,000 clones; more than 70% were seen once. CDR3 size: 15 residues. CDR1 is SGHNT, CDR2 YENEEA, per germline. V was cut by 1 base and J by 2 bases, with 12 bases left in between. The rearrangement joins TRBV11-3 to TRBJ2-7; tentative D call: TRBD2 (6 bases). The sequence was obtained from a woman in her twenties or thirties who had recovered from COVID-19. The sequenced sample was peripheral blood. Here the CDR3 DNA reads TGTGCCAGCAGCTTAGGTCTCGGCGGGACCTACGAGCAGTACTTC. As protein: CASSLGLGGTYEQYF.